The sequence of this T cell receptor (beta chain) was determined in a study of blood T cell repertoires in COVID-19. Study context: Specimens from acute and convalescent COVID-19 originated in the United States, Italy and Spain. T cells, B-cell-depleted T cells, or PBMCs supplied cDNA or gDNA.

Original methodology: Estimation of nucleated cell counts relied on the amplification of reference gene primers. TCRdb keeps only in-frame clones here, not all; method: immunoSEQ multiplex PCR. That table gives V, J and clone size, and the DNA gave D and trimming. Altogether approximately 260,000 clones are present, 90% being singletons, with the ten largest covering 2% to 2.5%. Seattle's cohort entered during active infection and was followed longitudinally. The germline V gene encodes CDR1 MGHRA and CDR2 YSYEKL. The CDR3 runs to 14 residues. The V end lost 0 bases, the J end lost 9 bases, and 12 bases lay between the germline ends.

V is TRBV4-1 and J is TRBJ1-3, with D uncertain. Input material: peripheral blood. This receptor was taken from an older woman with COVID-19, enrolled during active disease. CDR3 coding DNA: TGCGCCAGCAGCCAAGATCATCGAGAGGTCACCATATATTTT. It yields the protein CASSQDHREVTIYF.